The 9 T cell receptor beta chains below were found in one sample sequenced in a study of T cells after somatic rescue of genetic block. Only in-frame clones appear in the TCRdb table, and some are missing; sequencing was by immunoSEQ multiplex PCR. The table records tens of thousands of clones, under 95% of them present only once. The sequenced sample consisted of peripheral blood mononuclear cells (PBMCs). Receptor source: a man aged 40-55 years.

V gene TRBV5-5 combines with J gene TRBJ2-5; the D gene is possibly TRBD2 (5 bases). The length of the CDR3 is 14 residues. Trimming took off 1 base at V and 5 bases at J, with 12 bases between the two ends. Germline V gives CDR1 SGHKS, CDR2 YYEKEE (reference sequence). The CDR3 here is CASSLLWRGETQYF. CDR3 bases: TGTGCCAGCAGCTTGCTGTGGCGAGGGGAGACCCAGTACTTC.

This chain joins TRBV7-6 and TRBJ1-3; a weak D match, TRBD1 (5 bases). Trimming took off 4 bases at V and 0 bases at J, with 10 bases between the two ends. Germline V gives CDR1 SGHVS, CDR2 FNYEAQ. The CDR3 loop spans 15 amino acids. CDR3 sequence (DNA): TGTGCCAGCAGCTCGACAGTCATCTCTGGAAACACCATATATTTT. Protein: CASSSTVISGNTIYF.

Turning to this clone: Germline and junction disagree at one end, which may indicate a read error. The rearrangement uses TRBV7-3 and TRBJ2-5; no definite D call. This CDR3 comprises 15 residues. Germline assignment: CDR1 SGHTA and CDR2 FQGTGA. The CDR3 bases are TGTGCCAGCAGCCCAAGTTCACAGCCGCAAGGGACCCAGTACTTC. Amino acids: CASSPSSQPQGTQYF.

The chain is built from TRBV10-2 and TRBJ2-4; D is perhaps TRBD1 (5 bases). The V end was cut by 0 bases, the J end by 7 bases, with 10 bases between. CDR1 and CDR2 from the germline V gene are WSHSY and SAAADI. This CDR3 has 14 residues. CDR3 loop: CASSESSGYNIQYF. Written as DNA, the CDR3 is TGCGCCAGCAGTGAGTCTTCAGGGTATAACATTCAGTACTTC.

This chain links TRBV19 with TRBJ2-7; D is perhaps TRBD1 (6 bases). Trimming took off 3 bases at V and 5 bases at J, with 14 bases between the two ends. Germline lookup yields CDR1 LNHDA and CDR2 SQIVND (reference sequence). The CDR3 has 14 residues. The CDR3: CASSIRGPPNEQYF. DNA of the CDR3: TGTGCCAGTAGTATCAGGGGCCCCCCCAACGAGCAGTACTTC. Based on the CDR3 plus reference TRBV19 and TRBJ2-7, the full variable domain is DGGITQSPKYLFRKEGQNVTLSCEQNLNHDAMYWYRQDPGQGLRLIYYSQIVNDFQKGDIAEGYSVSREKKESFPLTVTSAQKNPTAFYLCASSIRGPPNEQYFGPGTRLTVT.

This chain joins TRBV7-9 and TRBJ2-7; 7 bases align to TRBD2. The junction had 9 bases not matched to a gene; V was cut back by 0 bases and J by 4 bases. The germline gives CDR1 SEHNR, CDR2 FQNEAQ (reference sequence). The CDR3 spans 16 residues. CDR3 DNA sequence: TGTGCCAGCAGCTTAGCGCCGAGCGGGAAAAGATACGAGCAGTACTTC. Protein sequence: CASSLAPSGKRYEQYF.

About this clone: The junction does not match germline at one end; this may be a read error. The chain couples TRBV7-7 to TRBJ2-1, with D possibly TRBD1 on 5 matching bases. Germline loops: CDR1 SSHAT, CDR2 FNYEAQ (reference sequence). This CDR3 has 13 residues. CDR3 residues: CASSLIGANEQFF. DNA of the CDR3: TGTGCTAGCAGCTTAATTGGGGCCAATGAGCAGTTCTTC.

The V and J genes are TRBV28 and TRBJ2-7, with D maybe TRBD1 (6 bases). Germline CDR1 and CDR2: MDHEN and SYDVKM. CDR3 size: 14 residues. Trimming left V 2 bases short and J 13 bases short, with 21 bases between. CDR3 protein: CASSLVNGVQGPYF. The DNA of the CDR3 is TGTGCCAGCAGTTTAGTTAACGGGGTCCAGGGGCCTTACTTC.

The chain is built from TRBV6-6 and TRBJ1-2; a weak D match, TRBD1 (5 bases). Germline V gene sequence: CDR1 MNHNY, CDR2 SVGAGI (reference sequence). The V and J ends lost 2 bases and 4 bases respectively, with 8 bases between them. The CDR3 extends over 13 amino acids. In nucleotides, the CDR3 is TGTGCCAGCAGTTACCGGGGCGGCTATGGCTACACCTTC. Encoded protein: CASSYRGGYGYTF.